The 24 T cell receptor beta chains below all came from one sample that was sequenced in a study of T cells in Graves' hyperthyroidism and ophthalmopathy. The source material, RNA transcripts, was used to amplify TCR beta CDR3 regions. During a first-round RT-PCR of the TCR CDR3, the HTBI primer set was used. TCRdb reprocessed the multiplex PCR reads with MiXCR, giving one entry per CDR3 protein. This sample has hundreds of thousands of distinct CDR3 sequences, with 16% found just once. The sequenced sample was blood. The receptors come from a woman aged 30 to 39 with Graves' hyperthyroidism.

This chain links TRBV5-1 with TRBJ2-3, with no clear D. Between the trimmed V and J ends, which lost 0 bases and 5 bases, there was a span of 10 bases. The CDR3 sequence is 14 residues long. CDR1 and CDR2 (germline): SGHRS, YFSETQ. Here the CDR3 DNA reads TGCGCCAGCAGCTTGGTAGCAAGGCAAGATACGCAGTATTTT. Its translation: CASSLVARQDTQYF.

This clonotype was recorded many times. This rearrangement joins TRBV11-2 to TRBJ2-3, with D maybe TRBD2 (6 bases). V was pared by 5 bases and J by 8 bases, with 20 bases between. The germline V gene has CDR1 SGHAT and CDR2 FQNNGV. This CDR3 has 15 residues. The CDR3 sequence is CASSPTSLTIGTQYF. CDR3 nucleotide sequence: TGTGCCAGCAGCCCGACTAGTCTCACCATCGGTACGCAGTATTTT.

This clonotype was observed a few times. The rearrangement uses TRBV20-1 and TRBJ2-2; tentatively, D is TRBD2 (5 bases). The germline gives CDR1 DFQATT, CDR2 SNEGSKA (reference sequence). This CDR3 has 16 amino acids. With 0 bases removed from V and 3 bases from J, the gap between germline ends came to 14 bases. The CDR3 is CSARDDPGIDTGELFF. CDR3 DNA: TGCAGTGCTAGAGATGATCCGGGAATAGACACCGGGGAGCTGTTTTTT.

On this clonotype itself: Mismatch with germline at one junction end may stem from a read error. The chain employs TRBV12-3 or TRBV12-4 and TRBJ2-1; TRBD2 aligns across 8 bases. The CDR3 has 15 amino acids. The CDR3 here is CAGSPFASGRDEQFF. CDR3 coding DNA: TGTGCCGGCAGTCCCTTTGCTAGCGGGCGAGATGAGCAGTTCTTC.

This clonotype was picked up many times. The gene calls are TRBV5-6 and TRBJ2-5, with D maybe TRBD2 (6 bases). From germline, CDR1 is SGHDT and CDR2 YYEEEE. Trimming removed 0 bases at V and 2 bases at J, with 11 bases between. The CDR3 length is 15 residues. This CDR3 reads CASSLVDSGQETQYF. The CDR3 DNA sequence: TGTGCCAGCAGCTTGGTGGATAGCGGTCAAGAGACCCAGTACTTC.

This clonotype appeared many times. The chain combines TRBV7-2 with TRBJ2-4; D possibly corresponds to TRBD1 (6 bases). The CDR3 consists of 15 residues. The germline V gene encodes CDR1 SGHTA and CDR2 FQGNSA. The V gene lost 4 bases and the J gene lost 0 bases, with 10 bases spanning the gap. CDR3 residues: CASSSGVLAKNIQYF. CDR3 DNA sequence: TGTGCCAGCAGCTCAGGGGTTCTAGCCAAAAACATTCAGTACTTC.

The chain recombines TRBV2 with TRBJ1-6, with D perhaps TRBD1 (5 bases). The V end was cut by 2 bases, the J end by 7 bases, with 12 bases between. Per the germline V gene, CDR1 is SNHLY and CDR2 is FYNNEI. This CDR3 spans 15 amino acids. The CDR3: CASSELGTVNSPLHF. CDR3 coding DNA: TGTGCCAGCAGTGAACTCGGGACGGTGAATTCACCCCTCCACTTT.

The gene calls are TRBV5-6 and TRBJ2-7; a weak D match, TRBD1 (6 bases). CDR3 length equals 14 residues. CDR1 is SGHDT and CDR2 is YYEEEE in the germline V gene. Trimming shortened V by 0 bases and J by 3 bases, and 10 bases separated the two germline ends. Here the CDR3 reads CASSLGQEDYEQYF. DNA for the CDR3: TGTGCCAGCAGCTTGGGACAGGAAGACTACGAGCAGTACTTC.

The rearrangement uses TRBV11-3 and TRBJ1-1; no definite D call. Germline V gives CDR1 SGHNT, CDR2 YENEEA. Trimming removed 6 bases at V and 5 bases at J, with 16 bases between. The CDR3 has 14 amino acids. CDR3 sequence (DNA): TGTGCCAGCAGAAAGGAACAGTTTCTAACTGAAGCTTTCTTT. Its translation is CASRKEQFLTEAFF.

This clonotype was recorded many times. The chain joins TRBV27 to TRBJ1-1; 8 bases align to TRBD1. The V segment lost 3 bases and the J segment 4 bases; nucleotides outside the gene matches: 1. This CDR3 has 13 residues. Germline loops: CDR1 MNHEY, CDR2 SMNVEV (reference sequence). The CDR3 region has the DNA TGTGCCAGCAGTTTGACAGGGGTCACTGAAGCTTTCTTT. Amino acid sequence: CASSLTGVTEAFF.

As for this clonotype: As the CDR3 is not closed by the conserved phenylalanine or tryptophan, this likely results from a read error. This chain connects TRBV7-2 to TRBJ1-2; D uncertain. Trimming took off 5 bases at V and 4 bases at J, with 8 bases between the two ends. Per germline, CDR1 SGHTA and CDR2 FQGNSA. The CDR3 has 12 residues. The CDR3 nucleotides are TGTGCCAGCAGCCAAAGCTTCTATGGCTACACCATC. It codes for CASSQSFYGYTI.

The chain uses TRBV18 and TRBJ2-4; 9 bases are a match to TRBD2. Unmatched junction bases numbered 10, after V lost 8 bases and J lost 2 bases. Looked up from germline, CDR1 is KGHSH and CDR2 is LQKENI. The CDR3 loop spans 16 amino acids. The CDR3 loop reads CASSGGGALTKNIQYF. CDR3 nucleotide sequence: TGTGCCAGCAGTGGCGGGGGGGCATTGACCAAAAACATTCAGTACTTC.

This clonotype was found many times. The CDR3 coding sequence is TGTGCCAGCAGTCGTATTGAGACAGGGAACTACGAGCAGTACTTC. Translated, it gives CASSRIETGNYEQYF. The chain has TRBV7-2 and TRBJ2-7, with TRBD1 identical over 7 bases. This CDR3 spans 15 amino acids. J gave up 3 bases and V 6 bases, and 11 bases lay outside the gene matches. CDR1 and CDR2 from the germline V gene are SGHTA and FQGNSA.

This clonotype was observed a few times. The rearrangement joins TRBV6-2 or TRBV6-3 to TRBJ2-1; 10 nucleotides agree with TRBD2. The CDR3 contains 20 residues. Germline V gene sequence: CDR1 MNHEY, CDR2 SVGEGT. J was trimmed by 9 bases and V by 0 bases; bases with no gene match: 20. CDR3 coding DNA: TGTGCCAGCAGTTACTCGTCGCCAAGAACCGGGACTAGCGTCACCTGTGAGCAGTTCTTC. It codes for CASSYSSPRTGTSVTCEQFF.

The CDR3 loop reads CASSYTGGGKETQYF. In nucleotides, the CDR3 is TGTGCCAGCAGTTACACAGGGGGCGGCAAAGAGACCCAGTACTTC. The chain has TRBV7-3 and TRBJ2-5; 9 bases line up with TRBD1. V lost 6 bases and J lost 3; bases outside the gene matches: 8. The length of the CDR3 is 15 residues. Germline V CDR1 and CDR2: SGHTA, FQGTGA.

To note about this clonotype: An end of the junction does not agree with germline; a read error may underlie this. The chain employs TRBV11-2 and TRBJ2-7; the D gene could be TRBD1 or TRBD2 (5 bases each). The CDR3 runs to 13 residues. Germline CDR1 is SGHAT and CDR2 is FQNNGV. DNA of the CDR3: TGTGCCAGCGCCGGGACGGGGTCCTCCGAGCAGTACTTC. Translating it yields CASAGTGSSEQYF.

This clonotype occurred a few times. CDR3 in amino acids: CASSLARLELIEQFF. The CDR3 DNA reads TGCGCCAGCAGCTTGGCCAGGCTAGAATTGATTGAGCAGTTCTTC. The chain couples TRBV5-1 to TRBJ2-1; no firm D call. The CDR3 loop spans 15 amino acids. The V end lost 0 bases, the J end lost 9 bases, and 16 bases lay between the germline ends. Germline assignment: CDR1 SGHRS and CDR2 YFSETQ.

V usage is TRBV9 and J usage is TRBJ1-1; perhaps TRBD1 as D (5 bases). Trimming pared 4 bases from V and 4 bases from J, leaving 26 bases between. Looked up from germline, CDR1 is SGDLS and CDR2 is YYNGEE. The CDR3 spans 18 residues. This chain's CDR3 is CASSPQDTRKLGSTEAFF. The DNA for the CDR3 is TGTGCCAGCAGCCCCCAGGACACTCGCAAATTGGGATCCACTGAAGCTTTCTTT.

In its sample, this clonotype was seen many times. The chain recombines TRBV20-1 with TRBJ2-5; TRBD1 agrees at 8 bases. This CDR3 region has 13 residues. The V gene's germline CDR1 is DFQATT and CDR2 SNEGSKA (reference sequence). V gave up 3 bases and J gave up 5 bases; unmatched junction bases: 5. The CDR3 nucleotides read TGCAGTGCTAGGGGCAGGGGGCCGGAGACCCAGTACTTC. This translates into CSARGRGPETQYF.

This clonotype was counted many times. The rearrangement joins TRBV30 to TRBJ2-7; the match to TRBD1 covers 8 bases. The germline V gene encodes CDR1 GTSNPN and CDR2 SVGIG (reference sequence). This CDR3 comprises 13 residues. After removal of 5 bases from V and 5 bases from J, the junction contained 8 bases not matched to a gene. This chain's CDR3 is CAWSTGVRNEQYF. The DNA for the CDR3 is TGTGCCTGGTCGACAGGGGTGAGGAACGAGCAGTACTTC.

On this clonotype itself: A read error is possible here, since a much larger clone lies one base away. The genes are TRBV28 and TRBJ2-7, with D uncertain. CDR3 length: 10 residues. The germline CDR1 and CDR2 sequences are MDHEN and SYDVKM. CDR3 nucleotide sequence: TGTGCCAGCAGCCACTACGAGCGGTACTTC. This translates into CASSHYERYF.

This clonotype has a count of ten or more. The chain links TRBV6-1 to TRBJ1-5; D is possibly TRBD1 (6 bases). V was clipped by 4 bases and J by 1 base, with 14 bases between them. This CDR3 contains 16 residues. In germline, CDR1 is MNHNS, CDR2 SASEGT. Here the CDR3 DNA reads TGTGCCAGCAGTGGCGCCGGGGGCTGGAGCAATCAGCCCCAGCATTTT. It codes for CASSGAGGWSNQPQHF.

J is TRBJ2-3 and V is TRBV12-3 or TRBV12-4; 13 nucleotides match TRBD2. After removal of 3 bases from V and 5 bases from J, the junction contained 5 bases not matched to a gene. The CDR3 is 16 amino acids. Here the CDR3 reads CASSFGLAGAGDTQYF. In DNA, the CDR3 is TGTGCCAGCAGTTTCGGACTAGCGGGAGCCGGAGATACGCAGTATTTT.

About this clonotype itself: One end of the junction varies from germline; a read error may be responsible. This chain connects TRBV11-2 to TRBJ2-1, with 12 bases matching TRBD2. This CDR3 spans 16 amino acids. Germline loops: CDR1 SGHAT, CDR2 FQNNGV. The CDR3 spells CAGSRPTSGRDNEQFF. In DNA, the CDR3 is TGTGCCGGCAGCCGCCCGACTAGCGGGAGAGACAATGAGCAGTTCTTC.